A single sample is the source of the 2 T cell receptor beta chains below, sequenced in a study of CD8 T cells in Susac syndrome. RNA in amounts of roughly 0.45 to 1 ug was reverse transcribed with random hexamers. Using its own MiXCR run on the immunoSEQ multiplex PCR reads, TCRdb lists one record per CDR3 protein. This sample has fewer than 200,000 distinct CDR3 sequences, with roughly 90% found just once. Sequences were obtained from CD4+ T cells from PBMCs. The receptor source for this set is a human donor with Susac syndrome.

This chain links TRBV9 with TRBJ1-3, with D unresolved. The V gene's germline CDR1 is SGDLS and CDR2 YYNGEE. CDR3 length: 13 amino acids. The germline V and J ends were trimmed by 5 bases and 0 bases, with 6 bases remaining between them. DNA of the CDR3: TGTGCCAGCAGGCCTAGCTCTGGAAACACCATATATTTT. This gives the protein CASRPSSGNTIYF.

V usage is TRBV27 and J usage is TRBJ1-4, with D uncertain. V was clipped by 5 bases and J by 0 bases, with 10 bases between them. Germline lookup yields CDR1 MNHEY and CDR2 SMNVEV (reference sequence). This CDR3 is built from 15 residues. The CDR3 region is CASSPFQATNEKLFF. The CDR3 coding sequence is TGTGCCAGCAGTCCCTTTCAGGCAACTAATGAAAAACTGTTTTTT. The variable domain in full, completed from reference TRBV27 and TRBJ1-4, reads EAQVTQNPRYLITVTGKKLTVTCSQNMNHEYMSWYRQDPGLGLRQIYYSMNVEVTDKGDVPEGYKVSRKEKRNFPLILESPSPNQTSLYFCASSPFQATNEKLFFGSGTQLSVL.